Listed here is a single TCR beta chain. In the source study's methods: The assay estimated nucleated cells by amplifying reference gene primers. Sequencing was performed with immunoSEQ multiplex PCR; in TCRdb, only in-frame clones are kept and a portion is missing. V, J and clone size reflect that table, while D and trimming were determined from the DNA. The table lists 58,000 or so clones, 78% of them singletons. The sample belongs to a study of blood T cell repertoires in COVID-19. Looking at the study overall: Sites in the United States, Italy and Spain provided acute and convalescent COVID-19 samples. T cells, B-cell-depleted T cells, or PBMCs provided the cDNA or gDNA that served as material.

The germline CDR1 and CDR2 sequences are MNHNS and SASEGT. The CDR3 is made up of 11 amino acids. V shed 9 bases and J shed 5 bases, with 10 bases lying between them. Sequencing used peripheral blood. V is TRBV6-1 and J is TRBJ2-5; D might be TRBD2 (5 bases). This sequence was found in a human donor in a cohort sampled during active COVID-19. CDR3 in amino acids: CASTRGETQYF. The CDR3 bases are TGTGCCAGTACCCGAGGGGAGACCCAGTACTTC.